A single sample gave rise to the 10 T cell receptor beta chains below, sequenced in a study of T cell responses to AZD1222 COVID-19 vaccine. Profiled with immunoSEQ multiplex PCR; TCRdb holds only in-frame clones, not every one. The sample records approximately 110,000 clones, 85% to 90% being singletons. The sample consisted of peripheral blood, taken on day 0 of AZD1222 vaccination. The receptors stem from an adult in good health.

J is TRBJ1-2 and V is TRBV28; 8 nucleotides line up with TRBD1. CDR3 length: 16 residues. CDR1 and CDR2 (germline): MDHEN, SYDVKM. With V trimmed by 3 bases and J by 6 bases, 12 bases remained unmatched. The CDR3 bases are TGTGCCAGCAGTTTGTCCCTACCCGGACAGGGTGATGGCTACACCTTC. It encodes CASSLSLPGQGDGYTF.

Here the CDR3 reads CASSYSGNRVGYTF. The CDR3 region has the DNA TGTGCCAGCAGTTACTCGGGAAACAGGGTTGGCTACACCTTC. This chain joins TRBV6-5 and TRBJ1-2, with a weak D call TRBD1 (6 bases). The V end was cut by 0 bases, the J end by 7 bases, with 12 bases between. This CDR3 region has 14 residues. Looked up from germline, CDR1 is MNHEY and CDR2 is SVGAGI.

This clone was counted a single time. The chain recombines TRBV19 with TRBJ2-6; D remains unclear. The V and J ends lost 5 bases and 4 bases respectively, with 24 bases between them. The length of the CDR3 is 19 residues. Germline CDR1 and CDR2: LNHDA and SQIVND (reference sequence). The CDR3 DNA sequence: TGTGCCAGTAGTCTTCGGACGGCCTTGAATCTAGAAGGGGCCAACGTCCTGACTTTC. This sequence encodes CASSLRTALNLEGANVLTF. Based on the CDR3 plus reference TRBV19 and TRBJ2-6, the full variable domain is DGGITQSPKYLFRKEGQNVTLSCEQNLNHDAMYWYRQDPGQGLRLIYYSQIVNDFQKGDIAEGYSVSREKKESFPLTVTSAQKNPTAFYLCASSLRTALNLEGANVLTFGAGSRLTVL.

The chain recombines TRBV2 with TRBJ1-5; D may be TRBD1 (6 bases). V lost 7 bases and J 6 bases, leaving 16 bases between the germline ends. The CDR3 is 14 residues long. Germline CDR1 and CDR2: SNHLY and FYNNEI. The CDR3 region is CASIGQYPGQPQHF. In nucleotides, the CDR3 is TGTGCCAGCATAGGACAGTATCCAGGTCAGCCCCAGCATTTT.

This clone came up once. The gene calls are TRBV18 and TRBJ2-1; D possibly corresponds to TRBD1 (6 bases). Trimming took off 5 bases at V and 1 base at J, with 12 bases between the two ends. CDR1 is KGHSH, CDR2 LQKENI, per germline. This CDR3 contains 15 residues. The CDR3 DNA is TGTGCCAGCTCAAGGACAGCCCTGTCCTACAATGAGCAGTTCTTC. Translated: CASSRTALSYNEQFF.

The V call is TRBV7-9, the J call TRBJ2-7; the D call may be TRBD1 or TRBD2 (5 bases each). CDR1 SEHNR and CDR2 FQNEAQ come from the germline V gene (reference sequence). V lost 0 bases, J lost 3 bases, and 15 bases lay in between. This CDR3 spans 16 amino acids. The CDR3 nucleotides are TGTGCCAGCAGCTTAGCACCCGGGGACGGCGGCTACGAGCAGTACTTC. Residues: CASSLAPGDGGYEQYF.

V is TRBV4-2 and J is TRBJ1-5; D is perhaps TRBD1 (5 bases). The germline V gene has CDR1 LGHNA and CDR2 YNFKEQ. V lost 4 bases and J 1 base, leaving 11 bases between the germline ends. This CDR3 is built from 15 residues. The CDR3 spells CASSPGAVSNQPQHF. Written as DNA, the CDR3 is TGTGCCAGCAGCCCCGGGGCGGTAAGCAATCAGCCCCAGCATTTT.

In its sample, this clone was seen once. This chain uses TRBV2 with TRBJ1-6, with TRBD1 matching 8 bases. The junction had 8 bases not matched to a gene; V was cut back by 3 bases and J by 10 bases. CDR1 and CDR2 from the germline V gene are SNHLY and FYNNEI. CDR3 size: 15 residues. CDR3 sequence (DNA): TGTGCCAGCAGTGATCTGGACAGGGTTGCGTCACCCCTCCACTTT. Translating it yields CASSDLDRVASPLHF. Using reference TRBV2 and TRBJ1-6 for the parts outside the CDR3, the full variable domain is EPEVTQTPSHQVTQMGQEVILRCVPISNHLYFYWYRQILGQKVEFLVSFYNNEISEKSEIFDDQFSVERPDGSNFTLKIRSTKLEDSAMYFCASSDLDRVASPLHFGNGTRLTVT.

This clone was found a few times. V and J are TRBV19 and TRBJ1-4; the D gene is possibly TRBD1 (5 bases). With 6 bases removed from V and 8 bases from J, the gap between germline ends came to 19 bases. The CDR3 covers 15 residues. Germline V gene data show CDR1 as LNHDA and CDR2 as SQIVND (reference sequence). The DNA for the CDR3 is TGTGCCAGTAGGACCCCCGGTGCAGGGAACGAAAAACTGTTTTTT. Protein sequence: CASRTPGAGNEKLFF.

This clone was counted a few times. The genes are TRBV27 and TRBJ2-1, with 10 bases identical to TRBD2. The V gene's germline CDR1 is MNHEY and CDR2 SMNVEV (reference sequence). This CDR3 comprises 15 residues. The V and J ends lost 5 bases and 5 bases, in that order; junction bases with no gene match: 6. CDR3 nucleotides: TGTGCCAGCAGTCCCTGGACTAGCGGCAACAATGAGCAGTTCTTC. Amino acids: CASSPWTSGNNEQFF.